Below, one TCR beta chain is given with its context. This CDR3 has 18 amino acids. The ends were cut back, 10 bases at V and 0 bases at J, with 25 bases in the middle. CDR1 and CDR2 (germline): LNHDA, SQIVND (reference sequence). Seattle enrolled patients during active infection and tracked them longitudinally. This sample was included in a study of blood T cell repertoires in COVID-19. As for the study in general: COVID-19 samples collected from the United States, Italy and Spain covered acute and convalescent phases. From T cells, B-cell-depleted T cells, or PBMCs came the material, which was cDNA or gDNA.

Sequenced by immunoSEQ multiplex PCR; TCRdb stores in-frame clones only, minus some. The sample holds some 160,000 clones, approximately 85% seen once. The origin of this receptor is an elderly woman with COVID-19, enrolled during active disease. The specimen sequenced was peripheral blood. The chain employs TRBV19 and TRBJ1-5; TRBD1 is a possible D gene (5 bases). DNA for the CDR3: TGTGCCACCAACTCCGGCGCGGCAGGGAGGTATAGCAATCAGCCCCAGCATTTT. Amino acids: CATNSGAAGRYSNQPQHF.